Following are 3 T cell receptor beta chains from one sample sequenced in a study of blood T cell repertoires in COVID-19. Profiling relied on immunoSEQ multiplex PCR, and the TCRdb table lists in-frame clones only, not all of them. Of a few hundred thousand clones listed, 80% to 90% were seen once; the top ten hold 0.95% to 1.5%. What was sequenced was peripheral blood. The receptors here all came from a woman in her forties or fifties with acute or convalescent COVID-19.

The chain employs TRBV6-2 or TRBV6-3 and TRBJ2-7, with a tentative D call TRBD2 (5 bases). Germline CDR1 is MNHEY and CDR2 is SVGEGT. The CDR3 spans 16 residues. Between the trimmed V and J ends, which lost 4 bases and 0 bases, there was a span of 16 bases. For the CDR3, the DNA is TGTGCCAGCAGTTTGGAGAGGGCGGTCAGCTCCTACGAGCAGTACTTC. Its protein product is CASSLERAVSSYEQYF.

This clone was seen only a few times. For the CDR3, the DNA is TGCGCCAGCAGCCAAGATCGGGGACAGGGCTGCGAGCAGTACTTC. This encodes CASSQDRGQGCEQYF. The V gene is TRBV4-3, the J gene TRBJ2-7, with 9 bases lining up with TRBD1. This CDR3 is built from 15 residues. Germline V gives CDR1 LGHNA, CDR2 YSLEER. With V trimmed by 0 bases and J by 6 bases, 6 bases remained unmatched.

J is TRBJ1-2 and V is TRBV5-1; 9 bases fit TRBD1. Germline V gene data show CDR1 as SGHRS and CDR2 as YFSETQ. CDR3 length: 15 amino acids. V was pared by 5 bases and J by 5 bases, with 10 bases of the junction left unmatched. The CDR3 nucleotides are TGCGCCAGCAGACCAACAGGGGGCGGAATGTATGGCTACACCTTC. Translation gives CASRPTGGGMYGYTF.